Below, one T cell receptor (beta chain) is given with its context. The antigen remains undetermined. These data come from a study of OX40 agonist ivuxolimab in advanced cancers. Looking at the study overall: The patients received agonistic anti-OX40 (CD134) antibody ivuxolimab. Whole-study findings and limits: Among the least clonally expanded were partial responders at 0.1-3.0 mg/kg.

V dropped 8 bases and J dropped 10; count of bases not matched to a gene: 7. The CDR3 totals 12 residues. Germline CDR1 is GTSNPN and CDR2 is SVGIG (reference sequence). Data came from immunoSEQ multiplex PCR; TCRdb stores just in-frame clones and leaves some out. In the table there are some 100,000 clones, roughly 90% of which are singletons. The clonotype originates from an adult with an advanced solid tumor such as melanoma, head and neck, liver or kidney cancer. The chain links TRBV30 to TRBJ1-6, with 8 positions matching TRBD1. The source was CD4+ or CD8+ T cells sorted from blood, collected in a trial of the OX40 agonist ivuxolimab. The CDR3 is CASQTGESPLHF. For the CDR3, the DNA is TGTGCCAGCCAGACAGGGGAATCACCCCTCCACTTT.